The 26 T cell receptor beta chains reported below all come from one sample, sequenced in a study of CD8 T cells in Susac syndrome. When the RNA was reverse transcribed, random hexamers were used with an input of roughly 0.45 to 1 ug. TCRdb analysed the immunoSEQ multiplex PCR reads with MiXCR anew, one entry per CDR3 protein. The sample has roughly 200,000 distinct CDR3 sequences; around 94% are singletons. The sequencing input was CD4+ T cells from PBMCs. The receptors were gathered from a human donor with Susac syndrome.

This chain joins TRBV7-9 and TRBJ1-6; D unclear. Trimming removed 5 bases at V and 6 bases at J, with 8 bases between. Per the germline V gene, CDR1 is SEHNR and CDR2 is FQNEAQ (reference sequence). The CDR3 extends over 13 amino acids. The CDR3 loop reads CASSGGFNSPLHF. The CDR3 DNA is TGTGCCAGCAGCGGTGGGTTTAATTCACCCCTCCACTTT.

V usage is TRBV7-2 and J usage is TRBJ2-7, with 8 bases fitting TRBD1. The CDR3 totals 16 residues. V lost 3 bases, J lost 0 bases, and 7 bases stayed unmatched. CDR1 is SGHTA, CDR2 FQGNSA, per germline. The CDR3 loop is CASSLVGTGNSYEQYF. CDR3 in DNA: TGTGCCAGCAGCTTGGTAGGGACAGGCAACTCCTACGAGCAGTACTTC. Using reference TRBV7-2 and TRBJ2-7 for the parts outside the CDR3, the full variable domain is GAGVSQSPSNKVTEKGKDVELRCDPISGHTALYWYRQSLGQGLEFLIYFQGNSAPDKSGLPSDRFSAERTGGSVSTLTIQRTQQEDSAVYLCASSLVGTGNSYEQYFGPGTRLTVT.

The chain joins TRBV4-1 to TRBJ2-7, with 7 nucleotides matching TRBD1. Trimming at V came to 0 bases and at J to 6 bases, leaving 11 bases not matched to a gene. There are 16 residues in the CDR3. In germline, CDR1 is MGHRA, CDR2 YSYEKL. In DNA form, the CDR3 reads TGCGCCAGCAGCCAAGATCGGTCTAAAGGGGGCAGCGAGCAGTACTTC. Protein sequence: CASSQDRSKGGSEQYF.

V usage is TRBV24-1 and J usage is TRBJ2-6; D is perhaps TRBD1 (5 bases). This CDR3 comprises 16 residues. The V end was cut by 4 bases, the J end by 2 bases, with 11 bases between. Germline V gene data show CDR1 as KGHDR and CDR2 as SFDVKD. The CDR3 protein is CATSDARDPGANVLTF. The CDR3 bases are TGTGCCACCAGTGACGCCAGGGATCCTGGGGCCAACGTCCTGACTTTC.

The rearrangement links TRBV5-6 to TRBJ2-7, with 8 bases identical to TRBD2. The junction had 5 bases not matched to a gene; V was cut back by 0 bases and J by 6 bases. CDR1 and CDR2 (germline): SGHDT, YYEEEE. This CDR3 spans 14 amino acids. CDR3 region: CASSLVSGKGEQYF. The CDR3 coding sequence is TGTGCCAGCAGCTTGGTTAGCGGGAAGGGCGAGCAGTACTTC.

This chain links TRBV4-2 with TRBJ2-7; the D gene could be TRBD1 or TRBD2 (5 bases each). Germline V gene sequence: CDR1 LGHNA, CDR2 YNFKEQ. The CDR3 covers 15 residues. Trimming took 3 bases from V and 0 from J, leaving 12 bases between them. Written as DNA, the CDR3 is TGTGCCAGCAGCCAGTTTTGGGGGAGCTCCTACGAGCAGTACTTC. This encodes CASSQFWGSSYEQYF.

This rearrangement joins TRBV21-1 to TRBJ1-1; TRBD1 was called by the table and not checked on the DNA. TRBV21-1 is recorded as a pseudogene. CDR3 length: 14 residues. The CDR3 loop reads CASTTSDRGTEAFF. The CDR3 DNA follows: TGTGCCAGCACCACCTCGGACAGGGGCACTGAAGCTTTCTTT.

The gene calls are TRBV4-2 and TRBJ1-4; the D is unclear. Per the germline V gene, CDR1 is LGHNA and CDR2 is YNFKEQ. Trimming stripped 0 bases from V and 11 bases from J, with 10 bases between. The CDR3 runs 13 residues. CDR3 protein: CASSQEVESKLFF. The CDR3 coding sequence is TGTGCCAGCAGCCAAGAGGTTGAGTCTAAACTGTTTTTT.

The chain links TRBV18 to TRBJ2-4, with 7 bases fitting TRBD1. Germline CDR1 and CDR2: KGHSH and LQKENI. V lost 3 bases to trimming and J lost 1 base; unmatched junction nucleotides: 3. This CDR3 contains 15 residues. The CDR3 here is CASSPPQGAKNIQYF. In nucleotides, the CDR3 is TGTGCCAGCTCACCTCCACAGGGGGCCAAAAACATTCAGTACTTC.

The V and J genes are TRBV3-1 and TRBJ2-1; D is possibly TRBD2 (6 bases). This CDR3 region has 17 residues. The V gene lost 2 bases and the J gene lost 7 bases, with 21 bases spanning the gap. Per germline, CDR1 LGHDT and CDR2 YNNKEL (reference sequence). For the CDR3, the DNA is TGTGCCAGCAGCCAACCCTTGGGAGCAGGAGGGGTAAATGAGCAGTTCTTC. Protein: CASSQPLGAGGVNEQFF.

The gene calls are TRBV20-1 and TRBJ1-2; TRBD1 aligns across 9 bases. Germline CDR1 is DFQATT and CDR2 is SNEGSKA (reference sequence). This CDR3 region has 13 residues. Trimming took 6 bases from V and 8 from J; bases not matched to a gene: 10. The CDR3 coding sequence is TGCAGTGCCCCCTCCGGGACAGGGAAGGGCTACACCTTC. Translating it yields CSAPSGTGKGYTF.

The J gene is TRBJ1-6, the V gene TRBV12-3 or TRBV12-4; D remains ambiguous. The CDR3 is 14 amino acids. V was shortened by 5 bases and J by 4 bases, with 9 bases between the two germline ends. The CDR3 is CASSPTGYNSPLHF. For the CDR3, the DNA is TGTGCCAGCAGTCCGACCGGGTATAATTCACCCCTCCACTTT.

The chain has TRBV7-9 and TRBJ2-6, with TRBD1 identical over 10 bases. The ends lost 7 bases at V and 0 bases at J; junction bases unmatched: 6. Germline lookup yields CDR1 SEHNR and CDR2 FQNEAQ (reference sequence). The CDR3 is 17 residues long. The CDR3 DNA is TGTGCCAGCATCAGACAGGGGGCGGTCTCTGGGGCCAACGTCCTGACTTTC. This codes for CASIRQGAVSGANVLTF.

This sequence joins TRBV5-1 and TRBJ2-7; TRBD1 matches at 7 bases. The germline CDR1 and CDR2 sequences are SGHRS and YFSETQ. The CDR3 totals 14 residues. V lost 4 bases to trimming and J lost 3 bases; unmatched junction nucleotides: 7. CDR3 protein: CASSLDRAHYEQYF. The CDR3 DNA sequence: TGCGCCAGCAGCCTCGACAGGGCTCACTACGAGCAGTACTTC.

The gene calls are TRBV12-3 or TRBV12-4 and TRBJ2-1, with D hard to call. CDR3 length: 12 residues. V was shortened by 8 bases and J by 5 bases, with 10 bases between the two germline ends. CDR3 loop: CASGYMDNEQFF. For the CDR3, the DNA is TGTGCCAGCGGCTATATGGACAATGAGCAGTTCTTC.

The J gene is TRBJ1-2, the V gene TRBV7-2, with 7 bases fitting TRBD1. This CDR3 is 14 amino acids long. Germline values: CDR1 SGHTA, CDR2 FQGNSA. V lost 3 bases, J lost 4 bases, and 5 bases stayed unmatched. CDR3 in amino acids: CASSFGGGRYGYTF. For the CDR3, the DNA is TGTGCCAGCAGCTTCGGAGGGGGCCGCTATGGCTACACCTTC.

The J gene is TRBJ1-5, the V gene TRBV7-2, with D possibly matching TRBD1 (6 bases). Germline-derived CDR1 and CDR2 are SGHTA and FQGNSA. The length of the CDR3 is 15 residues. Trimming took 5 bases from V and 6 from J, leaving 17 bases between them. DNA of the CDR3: TGTGCCAGCAGCCCGTCTACAGGGACGGCTCAGCCCCAGCATTTT. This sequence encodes CASSPSTGTAQPQHF.

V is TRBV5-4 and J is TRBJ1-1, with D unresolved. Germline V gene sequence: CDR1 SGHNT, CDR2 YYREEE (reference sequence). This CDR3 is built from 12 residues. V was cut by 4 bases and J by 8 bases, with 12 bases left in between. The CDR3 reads CASSHSLGEAFF. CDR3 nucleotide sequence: TGTGCCAGCAGCCACTCACTAGGAGAAGCTTTCTTT. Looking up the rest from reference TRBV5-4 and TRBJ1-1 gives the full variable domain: ETGVTQSPTHLIKTRGQQVTLRCSSQSGHNTVSWYQQALGQGPQFIFQYYREEENGRGNFPPRFSGLQFPNYSSELNVNALELDDSALYLCASSHSLGEAFFGQGTRLTVV.

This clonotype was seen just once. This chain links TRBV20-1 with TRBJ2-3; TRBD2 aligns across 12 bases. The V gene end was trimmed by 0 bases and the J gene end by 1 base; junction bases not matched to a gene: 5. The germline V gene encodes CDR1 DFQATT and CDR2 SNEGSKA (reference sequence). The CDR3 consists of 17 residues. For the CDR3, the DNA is TGCAGTGCTAGAGACCTAGCGGGGGGGCCAGGCACAGATACGCAGTATTTT. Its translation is CSARDLAGGPGTDTQYF.

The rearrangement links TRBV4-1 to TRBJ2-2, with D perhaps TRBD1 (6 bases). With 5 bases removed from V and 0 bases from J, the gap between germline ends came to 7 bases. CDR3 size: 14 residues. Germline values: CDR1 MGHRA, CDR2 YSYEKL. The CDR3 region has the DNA TGCGCCAGCAGCTGGACAGCGAACACCGGGGAGCTGTTTTTT. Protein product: CASSWTANTGELFF.

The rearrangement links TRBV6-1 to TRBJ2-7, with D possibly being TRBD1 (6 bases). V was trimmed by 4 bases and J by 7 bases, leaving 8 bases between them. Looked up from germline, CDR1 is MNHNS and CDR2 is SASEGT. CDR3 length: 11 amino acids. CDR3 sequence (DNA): TGTGCCAGCAGTGCCACAGGGGAGCAGTACTTC. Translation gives CASSATGEQYF.

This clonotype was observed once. The CDR3 loop is CASSLTRAYNEQFF. DNA of the CDR3: TGTGCCAGCAGCCTAACTCGGGCCTACAATGAGCAGTTCTTC. This sequence joins TRBV3-1 and TRBJ2-1; the D is unclear. Trimming shortened V by 4 bases and J by 2 bases, and 9 bases separated the two germline ends. Germline V gene sequence: CDR1 LGHDT, CDR2 YNNKEL (reference sequence). This CDR3 comprises 14 residues.

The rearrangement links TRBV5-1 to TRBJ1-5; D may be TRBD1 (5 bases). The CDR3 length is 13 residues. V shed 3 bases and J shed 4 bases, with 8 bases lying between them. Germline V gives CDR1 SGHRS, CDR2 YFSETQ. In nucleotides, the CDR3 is TGCGCCAGCAGCTCAGGGAGAAATCAGCCCCAGCATTTT. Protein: CASSSGRNQPQHF.

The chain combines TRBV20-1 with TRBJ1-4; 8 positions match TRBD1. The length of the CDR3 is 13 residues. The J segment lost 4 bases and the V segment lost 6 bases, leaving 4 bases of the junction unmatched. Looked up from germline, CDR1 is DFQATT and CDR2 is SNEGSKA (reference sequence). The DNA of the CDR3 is TGCAGTGCAATACAGGGGGTTAATGAAAAACTGTTTTTT. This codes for CSAIQGVNEKLFF.

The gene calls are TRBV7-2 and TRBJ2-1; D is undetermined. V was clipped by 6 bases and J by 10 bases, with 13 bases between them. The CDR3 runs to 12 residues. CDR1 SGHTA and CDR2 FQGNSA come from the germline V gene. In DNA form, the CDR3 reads TGTGCCAGCAGACCCGCTGCCGGGGAGCAGTTCTTC. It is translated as CASRPAAGEQFF.

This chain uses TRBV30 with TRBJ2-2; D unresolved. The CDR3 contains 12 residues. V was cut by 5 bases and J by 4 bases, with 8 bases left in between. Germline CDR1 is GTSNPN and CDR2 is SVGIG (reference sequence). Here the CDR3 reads CAWVDPTGELFF. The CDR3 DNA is TGTGCCTGGGTGGACCCCACCGGGGAGCTGTTTTTT. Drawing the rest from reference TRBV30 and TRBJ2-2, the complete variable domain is SQTIHQWPATLVQPVGSPLSLECTVEGTSNPNLYWYRQAAGRGLQLLFYSVGIGQISSEVPQNLSASRPQDRQFILSSKKLLLSDSGFYLCAWVDPTGELFFGEGSRLTVL.